This TCR beta chain appears in the sequencing data of a study of spatial heterogeneity in lung cancer. Study findings and constraints: For expanded intratumoral alpha and beta TCRs, counts tracked tumor mutation counts.

CDR3 length: 16 amino acids. V was pared by 10 bases and J by 0 bases, with 13 bases of the junction left unmatched. The V gene's germline CDR1 is ENHRY and CDR2 SYGVKD. Via MiXCR, TCRdb re-called the 5' RACE reads, giving one row per CDR3 protein. Of more than 9,500 distinct CDR3 sequences listed, roughly 15% are singletons. The sample holds a few counts of this clonotype. Its target is not known. Time point indicated: sample taken at primary tumor resection. Samples were obtained from 65 to 80 donors, all untreated early-stage non-small cell lung cancer patients. This receptor was taken from a male donor with early-stage non-small cell lung cancer. The rearrangement uses TRBV10-3 and TRBJ2-7; 9 bases fit TRBD1. Sequenced material: lung tumor tissue, taken at surgery. CDR3 nucleotide sequence: TGTGCCACCCTTGAGGGTACAGGGGGCCTCTCCTACGAGCAGTACTTC. Protein sequence: CATLEGTGGLSYEQYF.